The clone carrying this T cell receptor (beta chain) was observed many times. The target antigen is unknown. Construction of the TCRbeta library involved unique molecular identifiers. TCRdb ran MiXCR on the PCR reads and lists one entry per CDR3 protein. The data hold about 200,000 distinct CDR3 sequences, with 17% observed a single time. This entry comes from a study of T-cell reconstitution after alpha-beta-depleted transplantation in children. Overall study results and limits: About two months after transplant, alpha-beta T cells reportedly came from several hundred expanded graft clones. One year post-transplant, T-cell counts and diversity were largely derived from T cells produced anew. Where some patients showed high TCRbeta diversity at day 60, it came from recipient T cells and thymic progenitors that had survived.

The V gene lost 4 bases and the J gene lost 0 bases, with 7 bases spanning the gap. CDR3 length: 14 residues. Here the sequenced sample was PBMCs, mostly from graft donor cells, taken 360 days after TCRalphabeta/CD19-depleted stem cell transplant. This clonotype was sampled from a male patient aged 2-10 years who had a stem cell transplant for acute lymphoblastic leukemia, so the T cells may come from the graft donor. The V call is TRBV12-3 or TRBV12-4, the J call TRBJ1-3; D gene ambiguous. The CDR3 nucleotides are TGTGCCAGCAGTTCCGGCTTCTCTGGAAACACCATATATTTT. This translates into CASSSGFSGNTIYF.